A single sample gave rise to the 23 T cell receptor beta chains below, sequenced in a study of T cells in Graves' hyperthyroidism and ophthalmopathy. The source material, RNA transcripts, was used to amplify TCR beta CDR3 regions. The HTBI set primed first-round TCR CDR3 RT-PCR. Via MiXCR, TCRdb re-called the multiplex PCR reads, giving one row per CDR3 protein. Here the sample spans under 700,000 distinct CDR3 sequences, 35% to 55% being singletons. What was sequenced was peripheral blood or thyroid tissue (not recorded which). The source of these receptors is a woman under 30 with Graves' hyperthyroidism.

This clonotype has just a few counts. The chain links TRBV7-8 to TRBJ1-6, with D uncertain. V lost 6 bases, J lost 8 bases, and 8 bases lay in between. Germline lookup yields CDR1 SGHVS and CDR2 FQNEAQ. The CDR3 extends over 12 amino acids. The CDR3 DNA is TGTGCCAGCAGAAAACAAGATTCACCCCTCCACTTT. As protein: CASRKQDSPLHF.

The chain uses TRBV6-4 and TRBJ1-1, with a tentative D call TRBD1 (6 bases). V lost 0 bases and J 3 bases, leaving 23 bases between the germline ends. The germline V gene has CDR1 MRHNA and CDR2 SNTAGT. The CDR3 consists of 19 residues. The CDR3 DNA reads TGTGCCAGCAGTGACTCCCTGGGGGGGGCGCGAACCCAAGACACTGAAGCTTTCTTT. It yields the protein CASSDSLGGARTQDTEAFF.

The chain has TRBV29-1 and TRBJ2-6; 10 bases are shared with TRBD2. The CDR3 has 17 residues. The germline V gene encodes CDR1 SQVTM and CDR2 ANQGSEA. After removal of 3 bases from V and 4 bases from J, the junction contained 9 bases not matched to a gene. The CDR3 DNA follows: TGCAGCGTTGAGGGAGCGGGAGGGCCCGCCGGGGCCAACGTCCTGACTTTC. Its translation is CSVEGAGGPAGANVLTF.

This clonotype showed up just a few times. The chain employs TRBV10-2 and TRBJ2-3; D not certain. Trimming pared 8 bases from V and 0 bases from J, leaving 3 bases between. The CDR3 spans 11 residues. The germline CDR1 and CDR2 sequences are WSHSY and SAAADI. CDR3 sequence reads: CASGSTDTQYF. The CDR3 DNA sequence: TGCGCCAGCGGTAGCACAGATACGCAGTATTTT.

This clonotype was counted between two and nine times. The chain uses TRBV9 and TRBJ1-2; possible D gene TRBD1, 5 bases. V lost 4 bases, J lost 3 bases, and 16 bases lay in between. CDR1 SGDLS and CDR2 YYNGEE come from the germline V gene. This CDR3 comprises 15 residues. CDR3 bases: TGTGCCAGCAGCAACGCAGGGTCGGGCGACTATGGCTACACCTTC. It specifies CASSNAGSGDYGYTF. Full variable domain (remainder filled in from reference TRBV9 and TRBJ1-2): DSGVTQTPKHLITATGQRVTLRCSPRSGDLSVYWYQQSLDQGLQFLIQYYNGEERAKGNILERFSAQQFPDLHSELNLSSLELGDSALYFCASSNAGSGDYGYTFGSGTRLTVV.

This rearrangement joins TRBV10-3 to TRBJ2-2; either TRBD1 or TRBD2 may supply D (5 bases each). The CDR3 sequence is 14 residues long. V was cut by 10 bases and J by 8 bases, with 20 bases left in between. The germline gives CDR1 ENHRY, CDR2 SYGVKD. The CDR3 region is CATGTDQSSGELFF. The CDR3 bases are TGTGCCACGGGGACCGACCAGAGCTCTGGGGAGCTGTTTTTT.

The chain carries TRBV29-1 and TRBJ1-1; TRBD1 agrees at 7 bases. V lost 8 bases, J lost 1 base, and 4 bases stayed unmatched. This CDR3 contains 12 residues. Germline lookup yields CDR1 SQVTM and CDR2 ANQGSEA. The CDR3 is CSLGTENTEAFF. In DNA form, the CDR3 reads TGCAGCCTCGGGACAGAGAACACTGAAGCTTTCTTT.

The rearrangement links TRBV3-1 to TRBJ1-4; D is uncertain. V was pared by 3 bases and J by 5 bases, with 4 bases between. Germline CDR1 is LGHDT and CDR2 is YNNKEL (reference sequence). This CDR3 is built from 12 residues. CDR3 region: CASSHVNEKLFF. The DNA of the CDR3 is TGTGCCAGCAGCCATGTGAATGAAAAACTGTTTTTT.

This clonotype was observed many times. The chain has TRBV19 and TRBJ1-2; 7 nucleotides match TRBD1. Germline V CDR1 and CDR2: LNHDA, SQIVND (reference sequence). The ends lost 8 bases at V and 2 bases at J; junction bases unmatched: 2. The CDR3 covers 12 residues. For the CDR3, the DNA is TGTGCCAGTGTACAGGGGAACTATGGCTACACCTTC. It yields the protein CASVQGNYGYTF. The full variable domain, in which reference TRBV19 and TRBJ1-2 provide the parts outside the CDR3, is DGGITQSPKYLFRKEGQNVTLSCEQNLNHDAMYWYRQDPGQGLRLIYYSQIVNDFQKGDIAEGYSVSREKKESFPLTVTSAQKNPTAFYLCASVQGNYGYTFGSGTRLTVV.

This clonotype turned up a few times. CDR3 in amino acids: CASSLPLADQETQYF. In DNA form, the CDR3 reads TGTGCCAGCAGCTTACCCCTAGCGGACCAAGAGACCCAGTACTTC. The chain joins TRBV7-9 to TRBJ2-5; 7 bases align to TRBD2. The CDR3 is 15 amino acids. The junction had 3 bases not matched to a gene; V was cut back by 2 bases and J by 0 bases. Germline values: CDR1 SEHNR, CDR2 FQNEAQ (reference sequence). Filled out from reference TRBV7-9 and TRBJ2-5, the complete variable domain reads DTGVSQNPRHKITKRGQNVTFRCDPISEHNRLYWYRQTLGQGPEFLTYFQNEAQLEKSRLLSDRFSAERPKGSFSTLEIQRTEQGDSAMYLCASSLPLADQETQYFGPGTRLLVL.

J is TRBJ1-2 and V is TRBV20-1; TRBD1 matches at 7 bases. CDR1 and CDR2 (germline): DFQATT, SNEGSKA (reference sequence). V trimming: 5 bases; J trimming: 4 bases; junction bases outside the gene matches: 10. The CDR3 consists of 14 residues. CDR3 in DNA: TGCAGTGCTCTACGGCCCGACAGGGCCTATGGCTACACCTTC. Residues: CSALRPDRAYGYTF.

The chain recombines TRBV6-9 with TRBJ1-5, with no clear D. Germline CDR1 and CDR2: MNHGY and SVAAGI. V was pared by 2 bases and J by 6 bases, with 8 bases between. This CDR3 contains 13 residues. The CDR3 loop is CASSYTGAQPQHF. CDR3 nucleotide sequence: TGTGCCAGCAGTTATACGGGCGCTCAGCCCCAGCATTTT.

CDR3 sequence (DNA): TGTGCCATAGCCGAGACAGGGGTCTTCGGTTATGGCTACACCTTC. Translation gives CAIAETGVFGYGYTF. The chain is built from TRBV24-1 and TRBJ1-2, with TRBD1 matching over 8 bases. With 11 bases clipped from V and 5 bases from J, the junction kept 15 bases outside the gene matches. The CDR3 has 15 amino acids. The germline CDR1 and CDR2 sequences are KGHDR and SFDVKD.

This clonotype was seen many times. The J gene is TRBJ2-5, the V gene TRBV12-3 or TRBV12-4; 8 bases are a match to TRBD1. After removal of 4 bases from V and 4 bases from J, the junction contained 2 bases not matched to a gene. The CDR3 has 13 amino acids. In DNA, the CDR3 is TGTGCCAGCAGTTCGACAGGGGTAGAGACCCAGTACTTC. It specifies CASSSTGVETQYF.

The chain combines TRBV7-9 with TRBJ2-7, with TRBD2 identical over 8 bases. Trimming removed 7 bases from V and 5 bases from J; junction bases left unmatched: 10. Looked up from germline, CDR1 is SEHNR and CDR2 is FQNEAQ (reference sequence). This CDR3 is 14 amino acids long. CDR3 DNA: TGTGCCAGCACCGCCGGGACTAGGGGAGACGAGCAGTACTTC. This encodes CASTAGTRGDEQYF. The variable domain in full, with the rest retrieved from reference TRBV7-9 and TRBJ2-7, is DTGVSQNPRHKITKRGQNVTFRCDPISEHNRLYWYRQTLGQGPEFLTYFQNEAQLEKSRLLSDRFSAERPKGSFSTLEIQRTEQGDSAMYLCASTAGTRGDEQYFGPGTRLTVT.

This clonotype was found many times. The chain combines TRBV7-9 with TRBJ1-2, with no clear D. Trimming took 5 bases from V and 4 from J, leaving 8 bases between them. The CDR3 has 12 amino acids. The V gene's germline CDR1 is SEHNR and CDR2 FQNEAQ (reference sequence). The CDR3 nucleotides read TGTGCCAGCAGCGTTGGAACCTATGGCTACACCTTC. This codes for CASSVGTYGYTF.

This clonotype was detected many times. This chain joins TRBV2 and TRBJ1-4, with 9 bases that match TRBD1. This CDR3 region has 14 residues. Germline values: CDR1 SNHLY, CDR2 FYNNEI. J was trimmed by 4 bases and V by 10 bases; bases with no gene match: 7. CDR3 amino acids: CATNLDRGNEKLFF. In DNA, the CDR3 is TGTGCCACCAACTTGGACAGGGGTAATGAAAAACTGTTTTTT.

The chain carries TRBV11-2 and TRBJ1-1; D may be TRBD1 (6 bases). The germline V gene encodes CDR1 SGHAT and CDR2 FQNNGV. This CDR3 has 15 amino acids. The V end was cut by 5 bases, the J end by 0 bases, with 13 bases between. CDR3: CASSQKTGLNTEAFF. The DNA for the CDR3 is TGTGCCAGCAGCCAAAAGACAGGCCTGAACACTGAAGCTTTCTTT.

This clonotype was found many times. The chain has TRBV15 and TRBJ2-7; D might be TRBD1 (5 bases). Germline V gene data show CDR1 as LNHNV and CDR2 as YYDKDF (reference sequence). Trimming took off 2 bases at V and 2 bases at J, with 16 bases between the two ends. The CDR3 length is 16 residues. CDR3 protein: CATSRRTDRSTYEQYF. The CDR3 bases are TGTGCCACCAGCAGAAGAACAGACAGAAGCACCTACGAGCAGTACTTC.

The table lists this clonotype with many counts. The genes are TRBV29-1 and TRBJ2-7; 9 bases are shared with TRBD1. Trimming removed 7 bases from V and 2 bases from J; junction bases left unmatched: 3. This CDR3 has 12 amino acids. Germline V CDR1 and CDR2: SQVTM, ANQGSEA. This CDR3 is CSAGQGTYEQYF. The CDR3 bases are TGCAGCGCGGGACAGGGAACCTACGAGCAGTACTTC.

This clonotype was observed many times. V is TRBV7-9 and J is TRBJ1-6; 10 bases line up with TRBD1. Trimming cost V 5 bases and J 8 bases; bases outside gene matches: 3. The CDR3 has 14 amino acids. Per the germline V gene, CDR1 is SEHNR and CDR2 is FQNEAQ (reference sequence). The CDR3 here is CASSPDRGHSPLHF. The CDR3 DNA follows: TGTGCCAGCAGCCCCGACAGGGGGCATTCACCCCTCCACTTT.

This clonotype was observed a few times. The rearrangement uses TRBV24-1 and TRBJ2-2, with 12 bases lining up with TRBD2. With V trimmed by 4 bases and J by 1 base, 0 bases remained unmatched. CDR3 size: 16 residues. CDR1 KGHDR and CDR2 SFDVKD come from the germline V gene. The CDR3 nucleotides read TGTGCCACCAGTGAGGGACTAGCGGGGAACACCGGGGAGCTGTTTTTT. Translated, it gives CATSEGLAGNTGELFF.

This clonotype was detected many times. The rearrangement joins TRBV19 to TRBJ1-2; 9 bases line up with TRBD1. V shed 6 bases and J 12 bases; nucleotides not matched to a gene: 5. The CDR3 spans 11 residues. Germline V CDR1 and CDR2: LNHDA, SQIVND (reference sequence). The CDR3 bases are TGTGCCAGTAGGGACAGGGGAACACACACCTTC. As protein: CASRDRGTHTF.